This T cell receptor beta chain appears in the sequencing data of a study of cytomegalovirus exposure and HLA in healthy donors. Study-level background: An early release of data contained approximately 85 million unique TCRs, which came from HLA-typed donors.

This clone was counted only a few times. Its antigen is unknown. The CDR3 runs to 16 residues. CDR1 is MNHEY, CDR2 SVGAGI, per germline. With 2 bases clipped from V and 4 bases from J, the junction kept 10 bases outside the gene matches. 13 Jbeta primers and 60 Vbeta primers were used for the PCR. The method was immunoSEQ multiplex PCR; TCRdb's version includes in-frame clones alone and lacks a portion of them. The data contain fewer than 90,000 clones, about 80% of them singletons. Regarding the study as a whole: In a later analysis, at a false discovery rate of 0.05, fewer than 20,000 TCR beta sequences matched HLA alleles. Evidence from a later analysis indicated that most CMV-associated TCR beta chains looked HLA-restricted. When presence/absence was analysed, sequencing depth was taken to be roughly uniform across donors.

The sample comprised PBMCs. The chain couples TRBV6-5 to TRBJ1-2; 7 nucleotides line up with TRBD1. The clonotype originates from a male donor in good health and CMV-seronegative. CDR3 nucleotide sequence: TGTGCCAGCAGTTACCTACCAGAGACAGGGTCCTATGGCTACACCTTC. Its protein is CASSYLPETGSYGYTF.